These 29 T cell receptor beta chains were sequenced from one sample in a study of blood T cell repertoires in COVID-19. Generated by immunoSEQ multiplex PCR, the TCRdb table keeps only in-frame clones and is missing some. The sample records 150,000 or so clones, approximately 91% being singletons. Sequencing input: peripheral blood. These receptors all stem from a woman between 65 and 79 years old with acute or convalescent COVID-19.

This clone occurred once. The chain has TRBV6-5 and TRBJ1-1; unclear D gene. Germline CDR1 is MNHEY and CDR2 is SVGAGI. The CDR3 is made up of 14 amino acids. Deletions cut 6 bases from V and 1 base from J, with 12 bases between. In nucleotides, the CDR3 is TGTGCCAGCAGCTCCGGAGGAGAGAACACTGAAGCTTTCTTT. It codes for CASSSGGENTEAFF.

J is TRBJ1-1 and V is TRBV27; no reliable D call. Germline V lookup: CDR1 MNHEY, CDR2 SMNVEV (reference sequence). The V gene lost 2 bases and the J gene lost 4 bases, with 11 bases spanning the gap. The CDR3 is 14 amino acids. The CDR3 region is CASSLRGVGTEAFF. CDR3 in DNA: TGTGCCAGCAGTTTACGCGGGGTTGGCACTGAAGCTTTCTTT.

This clone was observed once. The V call is TRBV5-1, the J call TRBJ2-1; D is perhaps TRBD1 (5 bases). V lost 4 bases to trimming and J lost 0 bases, with 11 bases between them. This CDR3 spans 15 amino acids. Looked up from germline, CDR1 is SGHRS and CDR2 is YFSETQ. CDR3: CASSPQGASYNEQFF. In DNA, the CDR3 is TGCGCCAGCAGCCCCCAGGGTGCCTCCTACAATGAGCAGTTCTTC. Supplemented by reference TRBV5-1 and TRBJ2-1, the full variable domain reads KAGVTQTPRYLIKTRGQQVTLSCSPISGHRSVSWYQQTPGQGLQFLFEYFSETQRNKGNFPGRFSGRQFSNSRSEMNVSTLELGDSALYLCASSPQGASYNEQFFGPGTRLTVL.

V and J are TRBV3-1 (or the pseudogene TRBV3-2) and TRBJ1-2; 8 bases agree with TRBD1. This CDR3 is 13 amino acids long. Germline CDR1 is LGHDT and CDR2 is YNNKEL (reference sequence). V was pared by 4 bases and J by 8 bases, with 6 bases of the junction left unmatched. The CDR3 bases are TGTGCCAGCAGCCGACAGGGGACGCGGGGCTACACCTTC. It specifies CASSRQGTRGYTF.

The rearrangement links TRBV28 to TRBJ1-6; tentative D call: TRBD1 (5 bases). The germline V gene has CDR1 MDHEN and CDR2 SYDVKM. This CDR3 has 15 amino acids. V was clipped by 3 bases and J by 7 bases, with 13 bases between them. DNA for the CDR3: TGTGCCAGCAGTTTTTGGGGGGGAACAAATTCACCCCTCCACTTT. Encoded protein: CASSFWGGTNSPLHF.

The V and J genes are TRBV2 and TRBJ1-3; tentative D call: TRBD1 (6 bases). The CDR3 consists of 14 residues. V shed 7 bases and J shed 4 bases, with 14 bases lying between them. Germline assignment: CDR1 SNHLY and CDR2 FYNNEI. DNA of the CDR3: TGTGCCAGCACCTCCGGGACACCGGGAAACACCATATATTTT. Protein: CASTSGTPGNTIYF.

This rearrangement joins TRBV24-1 to TRBJ2-2, with 10 bases fitting TRBD1. The CDR3 covers 16 residues. The germline CDR1 and CDR2 sequences are KGHDR and SFDVKD. The V gene end was trimmed by 4 bases and the J gene end by 3 bases; junction bases not matched to a gene: 4. CDR3 sequence (DNA): TGTGCCACCAGTGAACCCGGGACAGGGGACACCGGGGAGCTGTTTTTT. Translated, it gives CATSEPGTGDTGELFF.

This clone was detected only once. The chain links TRBV28 to TRBJ1-2; 8 nucleotides match TRBD1. The CDR3 totals 13 residues. CDR1 MDHEN and CDR2 SYDVKM come from the germline V gene. The V gene end was trimmed by 3 bases and the J gene end by 5 bases; junction bases not matched to a gene: 2. The chain's CDR3 is CASSFQGAYGYTF. DNA for the CDR3: TGTGCCAGCAGTTTTCAGGGGGCATATGGCTACACCTTC.

This chain links TRBV14 with TRBJ2-1, with D perhaps matching TRBD1 (5 bases). V was clipped by 4 bases and J by 3 bases, with 7 bases between them. The CDR3 is made up of 13 amino acids. Germline loops: CDR1 SGHDN, CDR2 FVKESK. The CDR3 bases are TGTGCCAGCAGCCCAGGGTTCTACAATGAGCAGTTCTTC. It codes for CASSPGFYNEQFF.

The chain joins TRBV2 to TRBJ1-1, with D tentatively TRBD1 (5 bases). The CDR3 is 14 amino acids. Per the germline V gene, CDR1 is SNHLY and CDR2 is FYNNEI. V dropped 9 bases and J dropped 0 bases, with 14 bases sitting between them. CDR3 sequence: CASVFGGVNTEAFF. The CDR3 DNA is TGTGCCAGTGTTTTCGGGGGGGTGAACACTGAAGCTTTCTTT.

A few counts support this clone. Other DNA sequences in this specimen translate into the identical CDR3. In DNA, the CDR3 is TGTGCCAGCTCACCATTACAGGGGGACACTGAAGCTTTCTTT. Protein sequence: CASSPLQGDTEAFF. V usage is TRBV18 and J usage is TRBJ1-1; 8 nucleotides align to TRBD1. CDR1 KGHSH and CDR2 LQKENI come from the germline V gene. This CDR3 spans 14 amino acids. V lost 2 bases to trimming and J lost 3 bases; unmatched junction nucleotides: 2. The full variable domain, completed using reference TRBV18 and TRBJ1-1, is NAGVMQNPRHLVRRRGQEARLRCSPMKGHSHVYWYRQLPEEGLKFMVYLQKENIIDESGMPKERFSAEFPKEGPSILRIQQVVRGDSAAYFCASSPLQGDTEAFFGQGTRLTVV.

This clone was counted only a few times. This sequence joins TRBV15 and TRBJ1-6; weak D call: TRBD1 (6 bases). The CDR3 contains 16 residues. V was cut by 0 bases and J by 7 bases, with 13 bases left in between. Germline V CDR1 and CDR2: LNHNV, YYDKDF (reference sequence). CDR3 protein: CATSRDPGVRNSPLHF. In DNA, the CDR3 is TGTGCCACCAGCAGAGATCCAGGGGTTAGGAATTCACCCCTCCACTTT.

The genes are TRBV28 and TRBJ1-5; 7 nucleotides line up with TRBD1. V lost 6 bases and J lost 11; bases outside the gene matches: 10. CDR1 is MDHEN, CDR2 SYDVKM, per germline. This CDR3 has 13 residues. CDR3 sequence: CASSTTGSRTQHF. The CDR3 DNA is TGTGCCAGCAGCACGACAGGGTCCAGGACCCAGCATTTT.

This clone was seen just once. This rearrangement joins TRBV14 to TRBJ2-5; weak D call: TRBD1 (6 bases). Germline-derived CDR1 and CDR2 are SGHDN and FVKESK. The CDR3 extends over 20 amino acids. The V end lost 4 bases, the J end lost 0 bases, and 27 bases lay between the germline ends. The CDR3: CASSRIQGWSPRRYQETQYF. Written as DNA, the CDR3 is TGTGCCAGCAGCCGAATACAGGGATGGTCACCCCGAAGGTACCAAGAGACCCAGTACTTC. Full variable domain (rest looked up from reference TRBV14 and TRBJ2-5): EAGVTQFPSHSVIEKGQTVTLRCDPISGHDNLYWYRRVMGKEIKFLLHFVKESKQDESGMPNNRFLAERTGGTYSTLKVQPAELEDSGVYFCASSRIQGWSPRRYQETQYFGPGTRLLVL.

The chain employs TRBV29-1 and TRBJ2-5; no clear D gene. The germline gives CDR1 SQVTM, CDR2 ANQGSEA. Trimming cost V 6 bases and J 1 base, with 3 bases left between them. CDR3 length: 10 amino acids. In nucleotides, the CDR3 is TGCAGCGTAGCCCAAGAGACCCAGTACTTC. As protein: CSVAQETQYF.

This rearrangement joins TRBV21-1 to TRBJ2-3; TRBD2 reflects the table's D call only, with no check against the DNA. TRBV21-1 is an annotated pseudogene. The CDR3 has 15 amino acids. The CDR3 loop is CASSKVQAGIDTQYF. CDR3 coding DNA: TGTGCCAGCAGCAAAGTTCAAGCGGGGATAGATACGCAGTATTTT.

The chain joins TRBV6-6 to TRBJ1-6; tentatively, D is TRBD1 (6 bases). This CDR3 spans 13 amino acids. Germline assignment: CDR1 MNHNY and CDR2 SVGAGI (reference sequence). Trimming cost V 2 bases and J 8 bases, with 7 bases left between them. The CDR3 loop reads CASSYGGDSPLHF. In DNA, the CDR3 is TGTGCCAGCAGTTACGGGGGCGATTCACCCCTCCACTTT.

About this clone: A read error may produce the germline difference seen at one junction end. This sequence joins TRBV7-7 and TRBJ2-1; 7 nucleotides line up with TRBD1. CDR1 is SSHAT and CDR2 is FNYEAQ in the germline V gene (reference sequence). CDR3 length: 17 residues. The CDR3 DNA is TGTGCTAGCAGCAAAACCCGTCCCGGACAGGTAGGGAATGAGCAGTTCTTC. Translation: CASSKTRPGQVGNEQFF.

The chain employs TRBV19 and TRBJ2-7, with 7 bases lining up with TRBD1. The germline CDR1 and CDR2 sequences are LNHDA and SQIVND (reference sequence). The CDR3 runs to 13 residues. J was trimmed by 3 bases and V by 10 bases; bases with no gene match: 9. The CDR3 protein is CANETGLNYEQYF. The CDR3 DNA is TGTGCCAACGAGACAGGGTTGAACTACGAGCAGTACTTC.

The chain joins TRBV5-1 to TRBJ2-3; 14 nucleotides match TRBD2. The length of the CDR3 is 16 residues. With V trimmed by 4 bases and J by 4 bases, 5 bases remained unmatched. The germline V gene encodes CDR1 SGHRS and CDR2 YFSETQ. CDR3 residues: CASSVRLAGGPDTQYF. Written as DNA, the CDR3 is TGCGCCAGCAGCGTTAGACTAGCGGGGGGGCCAGATACGCAGTATTTT.

There are a few counts of this clone. The rearrangement links TRBV4-2 to TRBJ2-1; 11 positions agree with TRBD2. The germline V gene has CDR1 LGHNA and CDR2 YNFKEQ. The CDR3 totals 14 residues. The trim removed 11 bases at V and 10 bases at J, leaving 13 bases unmatched. CDR3: CAGGTVAGGEEQFF. As DNA, the CDR3 is TGTGCCGGAGGAACCGTAGCGGGGGGGGAGGAGCAGTTCTTC.

The chain has TRBV7-2 and TRBJ2-1, with 15 bases aligning to TRBD2. The V gene end was trimmed by 4 bases and the J gene end by 8 bases; junction bases not matched to a gene: 6. Germline CDR1 SGHTA, CDR2 FQGNSA. The CDR3 consists of 16 residues. The CDR3 DNA is TGTGCCAGCAGCTCCCCCGGACTAGCGGGGGGGCATGAGCAGTTCTTC. It specifies CASSSPGLAGGHEQFF.

CDR3 protein: CASSANRDSSYNEQFF. The CDR3 DNA reads TGTGCCAGCAGTGCTAACCGGGACAGCTCCTACAATGAGCAGTTCTTC. V and J are TRBV6-2 or TRBV6-3 and TRBJ2-1, with 7 bases aligning to TRBD1. V trimming: 5 bases; J trimming: 0 bases; junction bases outside the gene matches: 7. CDR1 MNHEY and CDR2 SVGEGT come from the germline V gene. The CDR3 covers 16 residues.

This chain joins TRBV11-3 and TRBJ1-1; D gene uncertain. CDR3 length: 14 residues. Germline lookup yields CDR1 SGHNT and CDR2 YENEEA. Trimming stripped 1 base from V and 4 bases from J, with 10 bases between. CDR3 sequence reads: CASSLGTGATEAFF. CDR3 DNA: TGTGCCAGCAGCTTAGGTACGGGAGCCACTGAAGCTTTCTTT.

This chain links TRBV13 with TRBJ1-5; TRBD1 aligns across 7 bases. Germline loops: CDR1 PRHDT, CDR2 FYEKMQ (reference sequence). The CDR3 sequence is 18 residues long. The ends lost 5 bases at V and 0 bases at J; junction bases unmatched: 13. The CDR3 DNA is TGTGCCAGCAGCATTCGACAGGGAAGGATTGGTAGCAATCAGCCCCAGCATTTT. Translating gives CASSIRQGRIGSNQPQHF.

The V call is TRBV19, the J call TRBJ1-6, with TRBD1 as a possible D gene (6 bases). Deletions cut 2 bases from V and 6 bases from J, with 14 bases between. Germline V gives CDR1 LNHDA, CDR2 SQIVND (reference sequence). This CDR3 comprises 16 residues. The CDR3 spells CASSISQGRGNSPLHF. For the CDR3, the DNA is TGTGCCAGTAGTATAAGCCAAGGCAGGGGTAATTCACCCCTCCACTTT.

This clone has a single count. V gene TRBV7-2 combines with J gene TRBJ2-3, with 14 bases identical to TRBD2. The germline gives CDR1 SGHTA, CDR2 FQGNSA. The length of the CDR3 is 16 residues. V shed 5 bases and J 8 bases; nucleotides not matched to a gene: 9. This CDR3 is CASSTTSGGALGTQYF. Written as DNA, the CDR3 is TGTGCCAGCAGCACGACTAGCGGGGGGGCCCTAGGTACGCAGTATTTT.

The chain uses TRBV29-1 and TRBJ1-1; TRBD1 matches 7 bases. Germline CDR1 is SQVTM and CDR2 is ANQGSEA. This CDR3 region has 13 residues. Trimming cost V 7 bases and J 1 base; bases outside gene matches: 6. In nucleotides, the CDR3 is TGCAGCGCTCGGGGACAGACGAACACTGAAGCTTTCTTT. Protein sequence: CSARGQTNTEAFF.

The chain combines TRBV14 with TRBJ2-3, with unresolved D. With 0 bases removed from V and 1 base from J, the gap between germline ends came to 8 bases. The germline gives CDR1 SGHDN, CDR2 FVKESK. The CDR3 length is 15 residues. The CDR3 bases are TGTGCCAGCAGCCAAGATCTGACTGGCACAGATACGCAGTATTTT. Its protein is CASSQDLTGTDTQYF. Supplemented by reference TRBV14 and TRBJ2-3, the full variable domain reads EAGVTQFPSHSVIEKGQTVTLRCDPISGHDNLYWYRRVMGKEIKFLLHFVKESKQDESGMPNNRFLAERTGGTYSTLKVQPAELEDSGVYFCASSQDLTGTDTQYFGPGTRLTVL.